This TCR beta chain was recorded in a study of STAT5B mutations in CD4+ large granular lymphocyte leukemia. Overall study findings and caveats: TRBV06-family usage was enriched in top patient clones (8/27) versus controls (2/35).

In germline, CDR1 is GTSNPN, CDR2 SVGIG (reference sequence). V shed 1 base and J shed 8 bases, with 6 bases lying between them. This CDR3 contains 11 residues. Assay used: immunoSEQ multiplex PCR; TCRdb lists only in-frame clones, some missing. The profile shows roughly 30,000 clones, about 88% of them singletons. This clone has just one count. Its cognate antigen is unknown. The material sequenced was CD4+ T cells from blood buffy coats. The V call is TRBV30, the J call TRBJ2-1; D unclear. The sequence came from a human donor in good health. The CDR3, as DNA: TGTGCCTGGAGTGGTCTTGATGAGCAGTTCTTC. Translating it yields CAWSGLDEQFF.